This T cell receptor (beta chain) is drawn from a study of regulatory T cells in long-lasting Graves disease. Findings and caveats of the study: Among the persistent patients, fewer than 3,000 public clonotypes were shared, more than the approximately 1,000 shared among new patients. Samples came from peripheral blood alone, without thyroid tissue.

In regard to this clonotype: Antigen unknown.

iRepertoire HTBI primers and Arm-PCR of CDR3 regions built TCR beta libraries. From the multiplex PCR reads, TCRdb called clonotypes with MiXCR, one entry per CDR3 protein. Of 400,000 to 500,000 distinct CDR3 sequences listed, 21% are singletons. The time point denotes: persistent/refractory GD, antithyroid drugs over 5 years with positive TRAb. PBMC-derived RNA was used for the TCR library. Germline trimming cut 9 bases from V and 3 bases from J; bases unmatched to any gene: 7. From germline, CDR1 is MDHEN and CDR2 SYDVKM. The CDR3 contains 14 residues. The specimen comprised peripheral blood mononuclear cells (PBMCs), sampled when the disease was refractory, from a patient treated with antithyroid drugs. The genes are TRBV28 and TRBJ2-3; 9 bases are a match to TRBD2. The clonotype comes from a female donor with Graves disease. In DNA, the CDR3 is TGTGCCAGTGGGCTAGCGGGAAGGACAGATACGCAGTATTTT. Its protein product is CASGLAGRTDTQYF.